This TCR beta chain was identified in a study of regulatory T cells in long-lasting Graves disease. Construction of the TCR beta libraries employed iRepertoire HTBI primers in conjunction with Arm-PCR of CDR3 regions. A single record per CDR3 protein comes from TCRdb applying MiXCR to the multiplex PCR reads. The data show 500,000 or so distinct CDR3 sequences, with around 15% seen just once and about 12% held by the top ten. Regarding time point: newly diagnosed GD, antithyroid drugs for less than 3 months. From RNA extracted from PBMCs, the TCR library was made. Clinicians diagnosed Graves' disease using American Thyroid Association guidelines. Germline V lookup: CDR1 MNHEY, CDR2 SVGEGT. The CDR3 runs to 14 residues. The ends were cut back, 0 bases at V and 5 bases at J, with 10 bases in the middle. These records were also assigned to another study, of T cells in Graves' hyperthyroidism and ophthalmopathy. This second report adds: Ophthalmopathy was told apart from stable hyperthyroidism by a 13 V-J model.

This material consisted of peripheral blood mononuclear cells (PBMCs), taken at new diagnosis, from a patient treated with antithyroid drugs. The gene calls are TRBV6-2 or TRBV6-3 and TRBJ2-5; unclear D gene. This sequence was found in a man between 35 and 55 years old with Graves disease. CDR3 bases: TGTGCCAGCAGTTACTCGGCCAACTCGGAGACCCAGTACTTC. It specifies CASSYSANSETQYF.